This T cell receptor beta chain came from a study of T-cell memory formation after mild COVID-19. In the study overall: TCR clusters mostly belonged to single donors.

Via MiXCR, TCRdb re-called the 5' RACE reads, giving one row per CDR3 protein. Among more than 150,000 distinct CDR3 sequences listed, around 18% were seen once. As regards this clonotype: Its antigen remains unidentified.

General study results and limits: CD4+ contracting clones were found mainly in CM and EM, and CD8+ ones in EMRA. A subset of responding clones appeared in pre-infection memory, suggesting cross-reactive memory joined. For second-wave clones that peaked at day 37, SARS-CoV-2 specificity went unverified.

V was cut by 0 bases and J by 4 bases, with 10 bases left in between. The V gene's germline CDR1 is SGDLS and CDR2 YYNGEE. The CDR3 extends over 14 amino acids. This sequence joins TRBV9 and TRBJ1-2, with D uncertain. Sequencing used PBMCs or a T cell subset sorted from them (not recorded which). The sequence derives from a man aged 18-30 years who had mild COVID-19 (a few samples of this study predate the infection). Cell type and time point are not known. Here the CDR3 reads CASSVAWDGYGYTF. CDR3 in DNA: TGTGCCAGCAGCGTAGCGTGGGATGGCTATGGCTACACCTTC.